The present T cell receptor (beta chain) was sequenced within a study of cytomegalovirus exposure and HLA in healthy donors. Study-wide context: According to later analysis, the same platform produced the 110 or so validation and approximately 700 first-cohort repertoires.

The CDR3 is 18 residues long. V gave up 6 bases and J gave up 0 bases; unmatched junction bases: 14. CDR1 MDHEN and CDR2 SYDVKM come from the germline V gene. Only in-frame clones appear in the TCRdb table, and some are missing; sequencing was by immunoSEQ multiplex PCR. The repertoire consists of about 200,000 clones, with roughly 81% occurring once and the leading ten covering 0.95% to 1.5%. Study-wide points: The study flagged some 170 TCR beta chains as cytomegalovirus-associated. A classifier reportedly called cytomegalovirus status with high sensitivity and specificity. The tendency of first-cohort TCR clusters to co-occur in the 120 or so validation repertoires emerged from a later analysis.

With respect to this clone: Antigen unknown.

This chain joins TRBV28 and TRBJ1-5, with 7 bases that match TRBD1. The sequencing sample was made of PBMCs. This receptor was obtained from a woman in her thirties in good health and CMV-seronegative. The CDR3 spells CASSHGTVPLSSNQPQHF. The DNA of the CDR3 is TGTGCCAGCAGCCACGGGACAGTCCCTCTCTCTAGCAATCAGCCCCAGCATTTT.